This TCR beta chain was obtained from a study of Ad26.COV2.S vaccination and SARS-CoV-2 variants. Study as a whole: COV1001, an Ad26.COV2.S trial, supplied this vaccine-arm donor. Intramuscularly, Ad26.COV2.S was given either once or twice, 56 days apart. General study points: From the TCR breadth and depth analyses, total T cell responses may have been underestimated. Placebo recipients and vaccine recipients were similar in non-spike TCR breadth.

On this clone: What it binds is unknown.

Treatment of the sample: about 20 received Ad26.COV2.S at low or high dose, single or two shots; 5 received placebo; per-sample allocation not given. Sampling happened 63 days after the first vaccine or placebo injection. CDR3 length: 17 residues. Trimming took 1 base from V and 6 from J; bases not matched to a gene: 13. Germline V lookup: CDR1 SGHTS, CDR2 YDEGEE. Sequenced by immunoSEQ multiplex PCR; TCRdb stores in-frame clones only, minus some. The sample lists some 420,000 clones; 85% to 90% were seen once. Specimen: peripheral blood, collected in a trial of Ad26.COV2.S vaccine versus placebo. The clonotype originates from a person aged 18-65 years who received the Ad26.COV2.S COVID-19 vaccine or a placebo. This chain joins TRBV5-8 and TRBJ2-1; 7 bases align to TRBD1. For the CDR3, the DNA is TGTGCCAGCAGCTTGTGGGACAGCCTGTCGGTGGGCAATGAGCAGTTCTTC. Translated: CASSLWDSLSVGNEQFF.